This is a list of T cell receptor beta chains from one sample in a study of T cells in Graves' hyperthyroidism and ophthalmopathy. TCRdb processed the multiplex PCR reads anew with MiXCR; each CDR3 protein has one entry. The sample holds fewer than 350,000 distinct CDR3 sequences; 21% are singletons and the top ten take over 40%. The sequenced sample was blood. The receptors stem from a woman in her forties or fifties with Graves' hyperthyroidism. CDR3s include the opening cysteine and the closing phenylalanine or tryptophan. A D gene is named only where the DNA matches it firmly. Size is stated for part of the rows, as once, few or many counts, or as a class when the clone is expanded.

D	J	V	size	CDR3	DNA
TRBD2	TRBJ2-3	TRBV9	many	CASSFTTSGSRDTQYF	TGTGCCAGCAGCTTCACGACTAGCGGGAGTAGGGATACGCAGTATTTT
-	TRBJ1-3	TRBV6-1	-	CASRGTWDTIYF	TGTGCCAGCAGGGGGACTTGGGACACCATATATTTT
-	TRBJ1-2	TRBV6-2/TRBV6-3	-	CASSSPSRQGMYGYTF	TGTGCCAGCAGTTCCCCGTCGAGGCAGGGCATGTATGGCTACACCTTC
-	TRBJ1-5	TRBV20-1	many	CSSRDTSNQPQHF	TGCAGCAGCCGGGACACTAGCAATCAGCCCCAGCATTTT
-	TRBJ2-1	TRBV24-1	many	CATSVTGLAVEQFF	TGTGCCACCAGTGTGACGGGCCTGGCCGTTGAGCAGTTCTTC
-	TRBJ2-1	TRBV28	many	CASSLSPGIAYNEQFF	TGTGCCAGCAGTTTATCCCCGGGGATTGCCTACAATGAGCAGTTCTTC
-	TRBJ2-7	TRBV20-1	many	CSARGTTLEQYF	TGCAGTGCTAGAGGGACCACCCTCGAGCAGTACTTC
-	TRBJ2-7	TRBV5-6	-	CASSLQSYYEQYF	TGTGCCAGCAGCCTCCAAAGTTATTACGAGCAGTACTTC
-	TRBJ1-4	TRBV5-1	few	CASADVRGLNEKLFF	TGCGCCAGTGCGGACGTGAGAGGGCTTAATGAAAAACTGTTTTTT
-	TRBJ1-6	TRBV7-6	few	CASSISVRADSPLHF	TGTGCCAGCAGCATTAGTGTCAGGGCCGATTCACCCCTCCACTTT
-	TRBJ2-2	TRBV6-1	few	CATLFGTELTGELFF	TGTGCCACCCTTTTCGGGACGGAACTTACCGGGGAGCTGTTTTTT
-	TRBJ2-3	TRBV5-8	few	CASSTPRIGTSYDTQYF	TGTGCCAGCAGCACCCCGCGGATTGGGACTTCTTATGATACGCAGTATTTT
-	TRBJ1-1	TRBV7-6	many	CASSNQANTEAFF	TGTGCCAGCAGCAATCAGGCGAACACTGAAGCTTTCTTT
TRBD1	TRBJ2-2	TRBV11-2	-	CASRNPGQGDTGELFF	TGTGCCAGCAGAAACCCGGGACAGGGGGACACCGGGGAGCTGTTTTTT
-	TRBJ2-2	TRBV6-1	many	CASSKQGAGELFF	TGTGCCAGCAGTAAACAGGGAGCCGGGGAGCTGTTTTTT
-	TRBJ2-2	TRBV6-1	-	CASSETGPGAAGELFF	TGTGCCAGCAGTGAAACCGGCCCGGGAGCCGCCGGGGAGCTGTTTTTT
TRBD1	TRBJ1-6	TRBV5-1	-	CASSLYRGENSPLHF	TGCGCCAGCAGCTTATACAGGGGGGAGAATTCACCCCTCCACTTT
-	TRBJ1-1	TRBV6-4	-	CASSDSAGRGSTEAFF	TGTGCCAGCAGTGACTCGGCAGGGCGGGGGAGCACTGAAGCTTTCTTT
-	TRBJ1-6	TRBV6-1	-	CASGTGSSPLHF	TGTGCCAGCGGTACAGGGAGCTCACCCCTCCACTTT
-	TRBJ1-2	TRBV20-1	many	CSGPNYGYTF	TGCAGTGGACCGAACTATGGCTACACCTTC
TRBD1	TRBJ2-1	TRBV28	many	CASSYPGQRYYEQFF	TGTGCCAGCAGCTATCCGGGACAGAGGTATTATGAGCAGTTCTTC
-	TRBJ2-7	TRBV20-1	-	CRATGAPNSYEQYF	TGCAGGGCCACCGGGGCTCCTAACTCCTACGAGCAGTACTTC
-	TRBJ1-2	TRBV28	many	CASSLVVGDGYTF	TGTGCCAGCAGTTTAGTGGTAGGGGATGGCTACACCTTC
TRBD2	TRBJ2-7	TRBV11-2	many	CASSLSSGRSPEQYF	TGTGCCAGCAGCTTAAGTAGCGGGAGATCCCCCGAGCAGTACTTC
-	TRBJ2-7	TRBV7-7	-	CATGWISYEQYF	TGTGCCACAGGCTGGATCTCCTACGAGCAGTACTTC
-	TRBJ1-3	TRBV3-1	many	CASSQGLERNTIYF	TGTGCCAGCAGCCAAGGGTTAGAGCGAAACACCATATATTTT
TRBD1	TRBJ1-5	TRBV28	-	CASSAYRGNNQPQHF	TGTGCCAGCAGTGCATACAGGGGGAACAATCAGCCCCAGCATTTT
-	TRBJ2-3	TRBV7-7	-	CASSLGVGGSTDTQYF	TGTGCTAGCAGCTTAGGAGTTGGTGGTAGCACAGATACGCAGTATTTT
TRBD1	TRBJ1-2	TRBV9	many	CASSVGDRGASTF	TGTGCCAGCAGCGTAGGGGACAGGGGAGCCAGCACCTTC
TRBD1	TRBJ1-1	TRBV19	-	CASSADRGYLNTEAFF	TGTGCCAGTAGTGCGGACAGGGGGTATTTGAACACTGAAGCTTTCTTT
-	TRBJ1-2	TRBV28	many	CAIRPGGREGDYGYTF	TGTGCCATCCGACCCGGGGGGCGCGAAGGAGACTATGGCTACACCTTC
-	TRBJ2-5	TRBV6-5	-	CAISWWRNQETQYF	TGTGCCATCAGTTGGTGGCGGAACCAAGAGACCCAGTACTTC
-	TRBJ1-1	TRBV28	many	CASSLGSGLSEQAFF	TGTGCCAGCAGTTTGGGGTCCGGCCTGAGCGAACAAGCTTTCTTT
-	TRBJ2-7	TRBV7-9	many	CASSFDFSYEQYF	TGTGCCAGCAGCTTTGACTTCTCCTACGAGCAGTACTTC
TRBD2	TRBJ2-1	TRBV27	-	CASSLLIGLAGVGDYNEQFF	TGTGCCAGCAGTTTACTTATCGGACTAGCGGGAGTTGGCGACTACAATGAGCAGTTCTTC
-	TRBJ2-7	TRBV20-1	few	CSASRGGTYEQYF	TGCAGTGCTAGTCGAGGGGGAACCTACGAGCAGTACTTC
TRBD2	TRBJ2-3	TRBV7-9	many	CASRPPASGGTDTQYF	TGTGCCAGCCGACCACCGGCTAGCGGGGGCACAGATACGCAGTATTTT
-	TRBJ1-1	TRBV30	-	CAWSWGRYTEAFF	TGTGCCTGGAGTTGGGGTAGGTACACTGAAGCTTTCTTT
-	TRBJ1-1	TRBV25-1	-	CASRGPLTEAFF	TGTGCCAGCAGGGGACCTCTCACTGAAGCTTTCTTT
-	TRBJ1-2	TRBV7-2	-	CASSSGRVPLRYGYTF	TGTGCCAGCAGCTCGGGAAGGGTTCCCCTTCGCTATGGCTACACCTTC
-	TRBJ1-6	TRBV30	few	CAWSPGDNSPLHF	TGTGCCTGGAGTCCGGGGGATAATTCACCCCTCCACTTT
-	TRBJ1-1	TRBV3-1	many	CASSQDLGGNTEAFF	TGTGCCAGCAGCCAAGATCTTGGGGGCAACACTGAAGCTTTCTTT
-	TRBJ2-5	TRBV29-1	many	CSFRDGSETQYF	TGCAGCTTCCGGGACGGATCTGAGACCCAGTACTTC
-	TRBJ2-7	TRBV2	few	CASSRTGVNEQYF	TGTGCCAGCAGCCGGACCGGGGTTAACGAGCAGTACTTC
-	TRBJ1-3	TRBV30	few	CAWRDHLAGVTGNTIYF	TGTGCCTGGAGGGACCATCTGGCAGGGGTGACCGGAAACACCATATATTTT
-	TRBJ2-2	TRBV3-1	many	CASSQGGITGELFF	TGTGCCAGCAGCCAAGGGGGGATCACCGGGGAGCTGTTTTTT
-	TRBJ2-2	TRBV28	few	CATEGVGELFF	TGTGCCACGGAGGGGGTCGGGGAGCTGTTTTTT
-	TRBJ1-5	TRBV15	-	CATSRDGAPSDQPQHF	TGTGCCACCAGCAGAGATGGCGCACCAAGCGATCAGCCCCAGCATTTT